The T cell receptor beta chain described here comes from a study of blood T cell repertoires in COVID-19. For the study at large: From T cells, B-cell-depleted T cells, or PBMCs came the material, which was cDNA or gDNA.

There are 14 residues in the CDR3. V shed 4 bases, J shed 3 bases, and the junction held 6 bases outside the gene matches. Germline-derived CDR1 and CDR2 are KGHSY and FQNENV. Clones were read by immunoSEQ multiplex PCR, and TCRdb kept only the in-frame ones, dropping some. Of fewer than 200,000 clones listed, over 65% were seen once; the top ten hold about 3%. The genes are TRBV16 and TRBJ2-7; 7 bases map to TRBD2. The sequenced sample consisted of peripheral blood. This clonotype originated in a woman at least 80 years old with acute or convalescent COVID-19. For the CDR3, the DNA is TGTGCCAGCAGCCCCCTCGGGACTATCTACGAGCAGTACTTC. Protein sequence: CASSPLGTIYEQYF.